The entry that follows covers one T cell receptor (beta chain) sequence. The antigen remains unidentified. Germline CDR1 and CDR2: SGHNT and YYREEE (reference sequence). There are 15 residues in the CDR3. The ends were cut back, 3 bases at V and 2 bases at J, with 14 bases in the middle. Donors likely had unrecorded immune exposures despite being nominally healthy when sampled. The PCR was carried out with 60 Vbeta primers and 13 Jbeta primers. The method was immunoSEQ multiplex PCR; TCRdb's version includes in-frame clones alone and lacks a portion of them. The sample includes roughly 200,000 clones, about four fifths seen only once; the top ten take about 3%. This record comes from a study of cytomegalovirus exposure and HLA in healthy donors. Study background: Some 77 million unique TCRs from HLA-typed donors were held in an early release of data. General study points: When the data were analyzed later, several of the most significant clusters appeared to be linked to common viral pathogens. In an earlier analysis, most TCR beta V segments were productive about 87% or about 30% of the time.

The sequencing sample was made of PBMCs. The chain uses TRBV5-4 and TRBJ2-5; D uncertain. The receptor was isolated from a man aged 40-50 years in good health and CMV-seropositive. In nucleotides, the CDR3 is TGTGCCAGCAGCTACCTAATAACCGATCAAGAGACCCAGTACTTC. As protein: CASSYLITDQETQYF.